This T cell receptor (beta chain) is drawn from a study of T cells expressing NK-cell markers. There are 14 residues in the CDR3. Using the 5' RACE reads, TCRdb records one entry per CDR3 protein without DNA. The listing contains 130,000 to 150,000 distinct CDR3 sequences. The source material was blood T cells: a sorted CD56 or NKG2C T cell subset, CD4+ or CD8+ T cells, or bulk PBMC T cells (not recorded which). This receptor was identified in a man aged 18 to 30 in good health. The chain combines TRBV12-3 or TRBV12-4 with TRBJ2-5; the TCRdb D gene call, TRBD1, has no DNA to confirm it. CDR3 amino acids: CASSDPMTAETQYF.